Sequencing of this T cell receptor beta chain was carried out in a study of cytomegalovirus exposure and HLA in healthy donors. Study conclusions and caveats: Across donors, sequencing depth was assumed by presence/absence analyses to be roughly uniform.

Germline CDR1 SGHRS, CDR2 YFSETQ. Trimming cost V 2 bases and J 2 bases; bases outside gene matches: 6. The CDR3 runs to 17 residues. Researchers ran the PCR with 60 Vbeta and 13 Jbeta primers. TCRdb's copy holds only in-frame clones and misses some; the assay was immunoSEQ multiplex PCR. The profile covers approximately 170,000 clones, with roughly 77% appearing a single time and about 4.8% taken by the ten largest. This clone showed up just once. No antigen is known for it. The specimen sequenced was PBMCs. This TCR was recovered from a young man in good health and CMV-seropositive. The chain has TRBV5-1 and TRBJ2-6, with 8 bases aligning to TRBD1. The CDR3 DNA reads TGCGCCAGCAGCTTAAGACAGGGGCGCACTGGGGCCAACGTCCTGACTTTC. Its protein is CASSLRQGRTGANVLTF.